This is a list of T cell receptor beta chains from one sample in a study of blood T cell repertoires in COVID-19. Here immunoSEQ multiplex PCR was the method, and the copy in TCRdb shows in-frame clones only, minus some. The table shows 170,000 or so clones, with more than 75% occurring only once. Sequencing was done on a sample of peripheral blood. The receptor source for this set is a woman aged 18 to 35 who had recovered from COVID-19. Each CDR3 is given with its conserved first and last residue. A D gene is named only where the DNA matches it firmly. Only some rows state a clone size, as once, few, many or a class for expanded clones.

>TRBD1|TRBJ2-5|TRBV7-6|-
TGTGCCAGCAGCCCGAGGACAGGGCGGAAGGAGACCCAGTACTTC
CASSPRTGRKETQYF
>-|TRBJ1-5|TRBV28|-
TGTGCCAGCAGTCTCTATACCAATCAGCCCCAGCATTTT
CASSLYTNQPQHF
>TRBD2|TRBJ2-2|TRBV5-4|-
TGTGCCAGCAGCTTAGGCGGGAGCGGCACCGGGGAGCTGTTTTTT
CASSLGGSGTGELFF
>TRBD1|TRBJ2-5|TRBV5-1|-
TGCGCCAGCAACCCGGGACAGCAAGAGACCCAGTACTTC
CASNPGQQETQYF
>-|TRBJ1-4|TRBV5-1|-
TGCGCCAGCAGCTTGGCCGGGTCAACTAATGAAAAACTGTTTTTT
CASSLAGSTNEKLFF
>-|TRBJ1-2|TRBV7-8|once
TGTGCCAGCAGCACCTCGTCCAGGGTCGGCGGCTACACCTTC
CASSTSSRVGGYTF
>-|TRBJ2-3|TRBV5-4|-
TGTGCCAGCAGCAGCCCCGACGGGGCAGATACGCAGTATTTT
CASSSPDGADTQYF
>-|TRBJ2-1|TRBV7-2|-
TGTGCCAGCAGCTTGGACTTCGGCTCCTACAATGAGCAGTTCTTC
CASSLDFGSYNEQFF
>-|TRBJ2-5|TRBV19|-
TGTGCCAGTAGTACCTTGGGACACCTTGGGACCCAGTACTTC
CASSTLGHLGTQYF
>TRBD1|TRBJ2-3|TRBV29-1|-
TGCAGCGTTGGAGAACGAGGGACAGGGTTAGATACGCAGTATTTT
CSVGERGTGLDTQYF
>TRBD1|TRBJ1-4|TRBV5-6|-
TGTGCCAGCAGCTCACAGGGGAATGAAAAACTGTTTTTT
CASSSQGNEKLFF
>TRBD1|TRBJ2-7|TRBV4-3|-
TGCGCCAGCAGCCAAGGGGGGGGACAGGGCGAGCAGTACTTC
CASSQGGGQGEQYF
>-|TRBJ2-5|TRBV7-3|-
TGTGCCAGCAGCTTAGGGGGCAGGGGACGGTGGGAGACCCAGTACTTC
CASSLGGRGRWETQYF
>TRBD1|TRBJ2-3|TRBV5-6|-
TGTGCCAGCAGCTCACACCTGCGGACAGGGACGGGAGATACGCAGTATTTT
CASSSHLRTGTGDTQYF
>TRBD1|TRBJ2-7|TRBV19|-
TGTGCCAGTAGTCTCTGGGACAGGGCCTACGAGCAGTACTTC
CASSLWDRAYEQYF
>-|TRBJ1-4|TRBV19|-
TGTGCCAGTAGTATGGTCCAGGGATTTGAAAAACTGTTTTTT
CASSMVQGFEKLFF
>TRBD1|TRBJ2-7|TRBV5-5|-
TGTGCCAGCAGCTTGGACAGGGGCGCCTCCTACGAGCAGTACTTC
CASSLDRGASYEQYF
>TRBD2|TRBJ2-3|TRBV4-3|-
TGCGCCAGCAGCCAAGATCTTTCTAGCGGGAGCACAGATACGCAGTATTTT
CASSQDLSSGSTDTQYF
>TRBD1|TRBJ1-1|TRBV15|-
TGTGCCACCAGCAGAGTGGCGTTAGGGACAGGGGAGGCTTTCTTT
CATSRVALGTGEAFF
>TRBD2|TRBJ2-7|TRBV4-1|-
TGCGCCAGCAGCCAAGACCCCAGGGTAGCGGGGGTCGAGCAGTACTTC
CASSQDPRVAGVEQYF
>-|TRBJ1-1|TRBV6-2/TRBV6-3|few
TGTGCCAGCAGCTATTTTAACACTGAAGCTTTCTTT
CASSYFNTEAFF
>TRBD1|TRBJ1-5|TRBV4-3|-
TGCGCCAGCAGCCAGGACAGGGGCAATCAGCCCCAGCATTTT
CASSQDRGNQPQHF
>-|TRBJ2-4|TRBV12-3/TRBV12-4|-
TGTGCCAGCAGTTTGTCGAACATTCAGTACTTC
CASSLSNIQYF
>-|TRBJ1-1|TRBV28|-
TGTGCCAGCAGTTTCGGGGGATCGGAAGCTTTCTTT
CASSFGGSEAFF
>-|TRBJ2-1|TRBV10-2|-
TGCGCCAGCAGTACATACGATGAGCAGTTCTTC
CASSTYDEQFF
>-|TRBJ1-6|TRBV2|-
TGTGCCAGCAGTGAAAGGCAGGATTATAATTCACCCCTCCACTTT
CASSERQDYNSPLHF
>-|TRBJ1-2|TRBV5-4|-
TGTGCCAGCAGCGGGGGCCTTAACTATGGCTACACCTTC
CASSGGLNYGYTF
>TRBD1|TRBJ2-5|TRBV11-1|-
TGTGCCAGCAGCTTCGGACAGGGGGCATTTGAGACCCAGTACTTC
CASSFGQGAFETQYF
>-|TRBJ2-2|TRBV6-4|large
TGTGCCAGCAGTGACTCTAGCGCCGGGGAGCTGTTTTTT
CASSDSSAGELFF
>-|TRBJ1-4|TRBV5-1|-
TGCGCCAGCAGTGGGGGCGATGCAACTAATGAAAAACTGTTTTTT
CASSGGDATNEKLFF
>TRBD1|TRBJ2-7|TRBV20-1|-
TGCAGTGCTAGTAAGGTACCGGGACAGGCGGCCTACGAGCAGTACTTC
CSASKVPGQAAYEQYF
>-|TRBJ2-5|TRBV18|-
TGTGCCAGCTCACAAGGGAGAGAGACCCAGTACTTC
CASSQGRETQYF
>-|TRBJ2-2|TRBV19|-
TGTGCCAGTAGTACTTTCTTCGCGAACACCGGGGAGCTGTTTTTT
CASSTFFANTGELFF
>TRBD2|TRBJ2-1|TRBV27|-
TGTGCCAGCGGTAAGATAGCGGGTGCCACCTCCTACAATGAGCAGTTCTTC
CASGKIAGATSYNEQFF
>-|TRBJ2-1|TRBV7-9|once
TGTGCCAGCAGCGAGGCGGGAACAAATGAGCAGTTCTTC
CASSEAGTNEQFF
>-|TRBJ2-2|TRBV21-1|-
TGTGCCAGCAGGAGAAAACAGGGAGTACCCGACACCGGGGAGCTGTTTTTT
CASRRKQGVPDTGELFF
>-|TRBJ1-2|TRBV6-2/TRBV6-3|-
TGTGCCAGCAGTTACGTGGCTTTTGGCTACACCTTC
CASSYVAFGYTF
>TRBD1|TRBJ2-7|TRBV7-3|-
TGTGCCAGCAGCCCCTGGACAGGATCCTACGAGCAGTACTTC
CASSPWTGSYEQYF
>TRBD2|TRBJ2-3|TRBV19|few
TGTGCCAGTAGTAGCGGGGGGGCGGCGGATACGCAGTATTTT
CASSSGGAADTQYF
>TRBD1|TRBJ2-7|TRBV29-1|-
TGCAGCGTTGTATGGGACAGGGGAAGGTACGAGCAGTACTTC
CSVVWDRGRYEQYF
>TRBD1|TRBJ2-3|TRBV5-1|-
TGCGCCAGCAGCTTGGCTGGACAGGGTACAGATACGCAGTATTTT
CASSLAGQGTDTQYF
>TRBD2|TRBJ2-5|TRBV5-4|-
TGTGCCAGCAGGGGAGCGGGAGAGGAGACCCAGTACTTC
CASRGAGEETQYF
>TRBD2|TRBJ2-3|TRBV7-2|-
TGTGCCAGCGTGCCGGGACTACGCACAGATACGCAGTATTTT
CASVPGLRTDTQYF
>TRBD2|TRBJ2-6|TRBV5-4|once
TGTGCCAGCAGCTTGTCAAAGCCTAGCGGGACTAAAGGGGGGGCCAACGTCCTGACTTTC
CASSLSKPSGTKGGANVLTF
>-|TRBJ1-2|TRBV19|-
TGTGCCAGTAGTGTTCCCGGGTACTATGGCTACACCTTC
CASSVPGYYGYTF
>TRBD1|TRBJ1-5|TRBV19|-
TGTGCCAGAGGGACAGACAATCAGCCCCAGCATTTT
CARGTDNQPQHF
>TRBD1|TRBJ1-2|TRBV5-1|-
TGCGCCACCTCCTACAGGGGACTCGATGGCTACACCTTC
CATSYRGLDGYTF
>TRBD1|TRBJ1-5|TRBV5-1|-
TGCGCCAGCAGCTCAGGGGGCCGGGGTCAGCCCCAGCATTTT
CASSSGGRGQPQHF
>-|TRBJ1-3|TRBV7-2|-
TGTGCCAGCAGCTTTGCCGGGACAACTGGAAACACCATATATTTT
CASSFAGTTGNTIYF
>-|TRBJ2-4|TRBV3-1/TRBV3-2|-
TGTGCCAGCAGCCAGCGATCCTTAGCCAAAAACATTCAGTACTTC
CASSQRSLAKNIQYF
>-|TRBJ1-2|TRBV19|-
TGTGCCAGTAGCCTTTCACTGGAGGTTTGGGCCTATGGCTACACCTTC
CASSLSLEVWAYGYTF
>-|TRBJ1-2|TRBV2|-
TGTGCCAGCAGCACAGGGAAACACTATGGCTACACCTTC
CASSTGKHYGYTF
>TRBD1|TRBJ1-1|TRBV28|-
TGTGCCAGCAGTCCGGGACAGGGGAACACTGAAGCTTTCTTT
CASSPGQGNTEAFF
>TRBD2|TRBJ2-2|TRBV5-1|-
TGCGCCAGCAGCTTCGGGGGGGCTTACACCGGGGAGCTGTTTTTT
CASSFGGAYTGELFF
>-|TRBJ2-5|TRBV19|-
TGTGCCAGTAGTAGCGGAGCCGCCGGAGAGACCCAGTACTTC
CASSSGAAGETQYF
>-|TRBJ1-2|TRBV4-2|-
TGTGCCAGCAGCCAAGATTTAGGCGGATTCTATGGCTACACCTTC
CASSQDLGGFYGYTF
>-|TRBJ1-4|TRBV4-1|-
TGCGCCAGCAGCCAATCAACAACTAATGAAAAACTGTTTTTT
CASSQSTTNEKLFF
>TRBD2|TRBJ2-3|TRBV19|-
TGTGCCAGTTGCCAGGCGGGAGGGCCGAAAGATACGCAGTATTTT
CASCQAGGPKDTQYF